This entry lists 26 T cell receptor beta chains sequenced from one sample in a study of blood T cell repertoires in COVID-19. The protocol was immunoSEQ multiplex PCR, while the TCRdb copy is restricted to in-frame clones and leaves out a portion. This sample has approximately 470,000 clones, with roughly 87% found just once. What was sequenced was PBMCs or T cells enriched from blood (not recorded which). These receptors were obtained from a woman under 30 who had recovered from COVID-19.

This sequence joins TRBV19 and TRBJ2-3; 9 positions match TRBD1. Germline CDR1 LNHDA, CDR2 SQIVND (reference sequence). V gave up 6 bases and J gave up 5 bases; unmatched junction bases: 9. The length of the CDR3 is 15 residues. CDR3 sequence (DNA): TGTGCCAGTAGGAATACAGGGGGCCGGGGAGATACGCAGTATTTT. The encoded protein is CASRNTGGRGDTQYF.

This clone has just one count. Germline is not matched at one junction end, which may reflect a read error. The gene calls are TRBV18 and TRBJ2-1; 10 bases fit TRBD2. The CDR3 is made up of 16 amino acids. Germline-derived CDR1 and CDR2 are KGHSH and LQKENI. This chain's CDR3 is CATSGLAGGSYNEQFF. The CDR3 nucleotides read TGTGCCACCTCAGGGTTAGCGGGGGGCTCCTACAATGAGCAGTTCTTC. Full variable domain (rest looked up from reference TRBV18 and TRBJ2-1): NAGVMQNPRHLVRRRGQEARLRCSPMKGHSHVYWYRQLPEEGLKFMVYLQKENIIDESGMPKERFSAEFPKEGPSILRIQQVVRGDSAAYFCATSGLAGGSYNEQFFGPGTRLTVL.

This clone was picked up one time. The CDR3 DNA is TGTGCCAGTAGTACAAGACAGGGGGCCAAAAACATTCAGTACTTC. This translates into CASSTRQGAKNIQYF. The chain couples TRBV19 to TRBJ2-4, with 8 bases that match TRBD1. V was clipped by 4 bases and J by 1 base; unmatched bases: 3. This CDR3 contains 15 residues. In germline, CDR1 is LNHDA, CDR2 SQIVND (reference sequence).

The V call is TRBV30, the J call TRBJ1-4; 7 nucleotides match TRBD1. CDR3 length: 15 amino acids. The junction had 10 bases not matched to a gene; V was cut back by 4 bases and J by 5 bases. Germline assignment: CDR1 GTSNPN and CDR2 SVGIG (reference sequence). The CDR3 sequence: CAWKVPGGENEKLFF. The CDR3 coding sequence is TGTGCCTGGAAGGTACCAGGGGGTGAAAATGAAAAACTGTTTTTT.

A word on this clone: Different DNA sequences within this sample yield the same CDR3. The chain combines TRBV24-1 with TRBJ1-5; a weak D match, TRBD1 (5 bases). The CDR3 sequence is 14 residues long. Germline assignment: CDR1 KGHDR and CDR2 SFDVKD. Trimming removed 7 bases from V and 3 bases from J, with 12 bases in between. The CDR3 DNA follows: TGTGCCACCAGCGTGGCGGGGGACAATCAGCCCCAGCATTTT. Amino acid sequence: CATSVAGDNQPQHF.

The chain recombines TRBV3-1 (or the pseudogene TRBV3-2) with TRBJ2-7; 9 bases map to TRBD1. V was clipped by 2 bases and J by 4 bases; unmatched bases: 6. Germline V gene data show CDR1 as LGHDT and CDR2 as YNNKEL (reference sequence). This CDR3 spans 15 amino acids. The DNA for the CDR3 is TGTGCCAGCAGCCAAAGGGGGACAGGGTGGTACGAGCAGTACTTC. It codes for CASSQRGTGWYEQYF.

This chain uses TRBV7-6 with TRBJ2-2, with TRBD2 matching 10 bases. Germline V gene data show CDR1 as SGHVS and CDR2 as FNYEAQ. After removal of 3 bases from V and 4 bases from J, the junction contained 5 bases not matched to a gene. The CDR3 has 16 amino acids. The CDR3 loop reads CASSLTAGGPTGELFF. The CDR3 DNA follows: TGTGCCAGCAGCTTGACAGCGGGGGGGCCCACCGGGGAGCTGTTTTTT.

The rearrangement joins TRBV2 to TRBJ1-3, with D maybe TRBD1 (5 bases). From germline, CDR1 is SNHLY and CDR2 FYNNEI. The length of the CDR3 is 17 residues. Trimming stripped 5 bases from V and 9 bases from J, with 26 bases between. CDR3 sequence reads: CASSSFLGAPGMGTIYF. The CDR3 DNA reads TGTGCCAGCAGTTCTTTCCTAGGGGCCCCGGGTATGGGCACCATATATTTT.

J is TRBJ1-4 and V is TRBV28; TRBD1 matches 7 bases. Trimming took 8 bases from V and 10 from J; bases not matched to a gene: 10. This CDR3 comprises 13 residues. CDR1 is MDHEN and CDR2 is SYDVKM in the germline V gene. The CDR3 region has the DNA TGTGCCAGCGGGGTAGACAGGGTTGTAAAACTGTTTTTT. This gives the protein CASGVDRVVKLFF.

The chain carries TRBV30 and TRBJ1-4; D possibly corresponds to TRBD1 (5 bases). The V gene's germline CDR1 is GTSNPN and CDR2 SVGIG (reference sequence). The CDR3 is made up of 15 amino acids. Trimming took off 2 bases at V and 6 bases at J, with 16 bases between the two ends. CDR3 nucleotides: TGTGCCTGGAGTTCCCCCGGGACTGACTATGAAAAACTGTTTTTT. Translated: CAWSSPGTDYEKLFF. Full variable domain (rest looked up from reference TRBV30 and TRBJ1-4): SQTIHQWPATLVQPVGSPLSLECTVEGTSNPNLYWYRQAAGRGLQLLFYSVGIGQISSEVPQNLSASRPQDRQFILSSKKLLLSDSGFYLCAWSSPGTDYEKLFFGSGTQLSVL.

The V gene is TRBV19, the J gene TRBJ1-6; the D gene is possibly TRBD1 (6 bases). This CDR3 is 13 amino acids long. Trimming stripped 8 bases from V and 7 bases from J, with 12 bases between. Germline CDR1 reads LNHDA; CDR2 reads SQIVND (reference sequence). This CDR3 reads CASHGTSNSPLHF. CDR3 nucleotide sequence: TGTGCCAGTCACGGGACATCGAATTCACCCCTCCACTTT.

The CDR3 sequence is CASSLTGLAAHEQYF. The DNA of the CDR3 is TGTGCCAGCAGCTTGACTGGACTAGCGGCTCACGAGCAGTACTTC. The chain employs TRBV5-6 and TRBJ2-7, with 10 bases aligning to TRBD2. Germline CDR1 SGHDT, CDR2 YYEEEE. V shed 1 base and J 5 bases; nucleotides not matched to a gene: 6. The CDR3 sequence is 15 residues long.

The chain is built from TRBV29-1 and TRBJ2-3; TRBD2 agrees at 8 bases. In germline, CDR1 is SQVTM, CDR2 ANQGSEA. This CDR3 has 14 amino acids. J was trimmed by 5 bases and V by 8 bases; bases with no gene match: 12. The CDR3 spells CSLEGRRGGDTQYF. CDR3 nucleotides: TGCAGCCTGGAGGGTCGACGGGGGGGAGATACGCAGTATTTT.

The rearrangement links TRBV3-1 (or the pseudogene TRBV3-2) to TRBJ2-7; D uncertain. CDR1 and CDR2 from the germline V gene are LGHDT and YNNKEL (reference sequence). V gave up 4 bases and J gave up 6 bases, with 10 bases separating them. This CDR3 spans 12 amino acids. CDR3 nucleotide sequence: TGTGCCAGCAGCCTTTACATGGCCGAGCAGTACTTC. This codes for CASSLYMAEQYF.

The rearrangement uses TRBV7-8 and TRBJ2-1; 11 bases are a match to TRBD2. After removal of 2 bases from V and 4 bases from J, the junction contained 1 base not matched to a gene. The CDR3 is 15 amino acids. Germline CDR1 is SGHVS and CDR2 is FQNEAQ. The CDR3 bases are TGTGCCAGCAGCTTACCTAGCGGGGGGTACAATGAGCAGTTCTTC. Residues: CASSLPSGGYNEQFF.

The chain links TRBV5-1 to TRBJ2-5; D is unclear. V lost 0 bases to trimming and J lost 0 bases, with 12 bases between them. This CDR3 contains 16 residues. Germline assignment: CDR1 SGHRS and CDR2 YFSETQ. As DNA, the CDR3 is TGCGCCAGCAGCTTGGCCTTCGACACGTACCAAGAGACCCAGTACTTC. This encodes CASSLAFDTYQETQYF.

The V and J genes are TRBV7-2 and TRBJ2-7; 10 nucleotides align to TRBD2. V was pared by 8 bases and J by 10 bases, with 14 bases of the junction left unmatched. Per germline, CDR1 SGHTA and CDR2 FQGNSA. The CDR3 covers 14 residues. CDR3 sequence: CASAPKSGGGAQYF. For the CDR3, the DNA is TGTGCCAGCGCCCCCAAGAGCGGGGGGGGTGCCCAGTACTTC.

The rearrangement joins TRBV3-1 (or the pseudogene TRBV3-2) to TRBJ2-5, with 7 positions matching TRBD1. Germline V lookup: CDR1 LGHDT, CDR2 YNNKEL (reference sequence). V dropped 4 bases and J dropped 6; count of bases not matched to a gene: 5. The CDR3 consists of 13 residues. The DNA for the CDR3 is TGTGCCAGCAGCCTTGGGACAGTGAAGACCCAGTACTTC. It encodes CASSLGTVKTQYF.

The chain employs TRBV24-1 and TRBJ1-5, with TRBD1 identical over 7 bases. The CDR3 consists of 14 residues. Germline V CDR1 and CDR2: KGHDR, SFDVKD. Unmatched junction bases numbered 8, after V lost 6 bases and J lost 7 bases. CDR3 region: CATSTGAARQPQHF. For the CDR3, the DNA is TGTGCCACCAGTACAGGGGCTGCCCGGCAGCCCCAGCATTTT.

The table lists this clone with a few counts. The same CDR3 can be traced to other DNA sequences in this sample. The CDR3 region has the DNA TGTGCCAGCAGCTTAGGGGGGACAGGGGAAAACTCACCCCTCCACTTT. Protein sequence: CASSLGGTGENSPLHF. The chain joins TRBV7-9 to TRBJ1-6; 10 bases match TRBD1. The CDR3 length is 16 residues. Germline assignment: CDR1 SEHNR and CDR2 FQNEAQ (reference sequence). The V and J ends lost 1 base and 10 bases, in that order; junction bases with no gene match: 7.

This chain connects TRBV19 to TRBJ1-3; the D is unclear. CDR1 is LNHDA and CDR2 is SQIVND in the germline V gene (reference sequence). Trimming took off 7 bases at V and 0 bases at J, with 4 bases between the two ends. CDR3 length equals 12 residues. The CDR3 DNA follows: TGTGCCAGTATCGGCTCTGGAAACACCATATATTTT. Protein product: CASIGSGNTIYF.

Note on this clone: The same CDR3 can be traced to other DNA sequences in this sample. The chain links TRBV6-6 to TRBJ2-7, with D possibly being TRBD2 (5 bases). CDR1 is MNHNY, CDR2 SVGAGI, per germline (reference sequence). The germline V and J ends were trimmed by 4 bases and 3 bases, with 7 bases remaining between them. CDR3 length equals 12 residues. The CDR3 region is CASSSRGYEQYF. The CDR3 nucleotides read TGTGCCAGCAGTTCCCGGGGCTACGAGCAGTACTTC.

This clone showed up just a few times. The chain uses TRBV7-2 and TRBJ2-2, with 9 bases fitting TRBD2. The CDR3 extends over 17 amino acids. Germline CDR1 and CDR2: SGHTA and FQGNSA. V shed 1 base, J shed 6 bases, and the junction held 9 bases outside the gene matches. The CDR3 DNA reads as TGTGCCAGCAGCTTAGAACCCTTGGCTAGCGGGGCCGGGGAGCTGTTTTTT. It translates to CASSLEPLASGAGELFF.

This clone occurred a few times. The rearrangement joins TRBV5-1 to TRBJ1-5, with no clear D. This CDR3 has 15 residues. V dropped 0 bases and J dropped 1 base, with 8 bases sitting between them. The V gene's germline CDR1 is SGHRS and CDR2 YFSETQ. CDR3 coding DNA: TGCGCCAGCAGCTTGGGGCCAGTCAGCAATCAGCCCCAGCATTTT. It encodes CASSLGPVSNQPQHF.

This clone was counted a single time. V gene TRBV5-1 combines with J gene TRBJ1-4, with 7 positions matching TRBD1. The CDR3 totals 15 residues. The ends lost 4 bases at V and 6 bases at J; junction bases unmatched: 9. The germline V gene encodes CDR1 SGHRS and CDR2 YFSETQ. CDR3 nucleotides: TGCGCCAGCAGCCTGAGGAGGGGGCAGGATGAAAAACTGTTTTTT. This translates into CASSLRRGQDEKLFF.

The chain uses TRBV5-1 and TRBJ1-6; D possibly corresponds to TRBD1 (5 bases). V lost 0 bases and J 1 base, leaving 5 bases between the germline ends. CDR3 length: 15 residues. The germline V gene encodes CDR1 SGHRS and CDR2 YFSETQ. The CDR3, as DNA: TGCGCCAGCAGCTTGGAGGGGTCCTATAATTCACCCCTCCACTTT. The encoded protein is CASSLEGSYNSPLHF.